These T cell receptor beta chains were read from a single sample in a study of T cells in Graves' hyperthyroidism and ophthalmopathy. TCRdb itself ran the multiplex PCR reads through MiXCR, one entry per CDR3 protein. The sample lists around 300,000 distinct CDR3 sequences; 13% were seen once. Source material: blood. The receptors originated from a woman aged 30 to 39 with Graves' hyperthyroidism that later progressed to Graves' ophthalmopathy. The CDR3 runs from the conserved cysteine through the conserved F or W. D genes are given only for firm matches. The size entry is marked missing in some rows and otherwise reads once, few, many or a size class.

length: 14
D: NA
size: NA
V: TRBV27
J: TRBJ1-1
CDR3: CASTPRGRRTEAFF
DNA: TGTGCCAGCACTCCGAGGGGTCGGAGGACTGAAGCTTTCTTT

length: 13
D: NA
size: few
V: TRBV28
J: TRBJ2-4
CDR3: CASSLEGGYIQYF
DNA: TGTGCCAGCAGTTTAGAGGGGGGATACATTCAGTACTTC

length: 12
D: NA
size: many
V: TRBV12-3/TRBV12-4
J: TRBJ1-2
CDR3: CASSLGGIGYTF
DNA: TGTGCCAGCAGCCTTGGGGGGATTGGCTACACCTTC

length: 13
D: NA
size: many
V: TRBV12-3/TRBV12-4
J: TRBJ1-4
CDR3: CASLKATNEKLFF
DNA: TGTGCCAGCCTTAAAGCAACTAATGAAAAACTGTTTTTT

length: 15
D: TRBD1
size: many
V: TRBV6-1
J: TRBJ2-4
CDR3: CASRPGDSKKNIQYF
DNA: TGTGCCAGCAGGCCCGGGGACAGTAAGAAAAACATTCAGTACTTC

length: 15
D: NA
size: many
V: TRBV28
J: TRBJ2-3
CDR3: CASGSTGTGTDTQYF
DNA: TGTGCCAGCGGATCTACAGGGACCGGCACAGATACGCAGTATTTT

length: 13
D: NA
size: NA
V: TRBV18
J: TRBJ2-7
CDR3: CASSPGAGREQYF
DNA: TGTGCCAGCTCACCAGGGGCTGGGCGGGAGCAGTACTTC

length: 15
D: NA
size: many
V: TRBV6-1
J: TRBJ2-1
CDR3: CASSAESGSRNEQFF
DNA: TGTGCCAGCAGTGCCGAGTCAGGGAGTCGGAATGAGCAGTTCTTC

length: 15
D: TRBD2
size: many
V: TRBV28
J: TRBJ2-2
CDR3: CASSLGGRVGGELFF
DNA: TGTGCCAGCAGTTTGGGCGGGAGAGTCGGCGGGGAGCTGTTTTTT

length: 15
D: NA
size: many
V: TRBV20-1
J: TRBJ1-1
CDR3: CSARATLGGWAEAFF
DNA: TGCAGTGCTAGAGCCACCCTCGGGGGCTGGGCTGAAGCTTTCTTT

length: 18
D: NA
size: few
V: TRBV24-1
J: TRBJ2-3
CDR3: CATSEYTGLEKGTDTQYF
DNA: TGTGCCACCAGTGAGTACACTGGCCTTGAAAAGGGGACAGATACGCAGTATTTT

length: 17
D: TRBD2
size: many
V: TRBV7-9
J: TRBJ2-2
CDR3: CATQTRSGRGNTGELFF
DNA: TGTGCCACCCAAACTCGAAGCGGGAGAGGGAACACCGGGGAGCTGTTTTTT

length: 15
D: NA
size: NA
V: TRBV6-1
J: TRBJ2-6
CDR3: CASSSRVSGANVLTF
DNA: TGTGCCAGCAGTTCCAGGGTCTCTGGGGCCAACGTCCTGACTTTC

length: 15
D: TRBD2
size: NA
V: TRBV19
J: TRBJ2-7
CDR3: CASSKLAGGSYEQYF
DNA: TGTGCCAGTAGTAAACTAGCGGGAGGCTCCTACGAGCAGTACTTC

length: 15
D: TRBD2
size: many
V: TRBV7-6
J: TRBJ2-1
CDR3: CASSLDGGRHNEQFF
DNA: TGTGCCAGCAGCTTAGATGGCGGGAGGCACAATGAGCAGTTCTTC

length: 16
D: NA
size: many
V: TRBV2
J: TRBJ2-3
CDR3: CASSALPGEEMDTQYF
DNA: TGTGCCAGCAGTGCCTTGCCTGGGGAAGAGATGGATACGCAGTATTTT

length: 14
D: TRBD2
size: NA
V: TRBV6-1
J: TRBJ2-7
CDR3: CASAGGGILREQYF
DNA: TGTGCCAGCGCTGGGGGGGGGATCCTGAGGGAGCAGTACTTC

length: 16
D: NA
size: few
V: TRBV7-7
J: TRBJ1-5
CDR3: CASSSCWSYPDQPQHF
DNA: TGTGCTAGCAGCTCCTGTTGGTCCTACCCCGATCAGCCCCAGCATTTT

length: 14
D: NA
size: many
V: TRBV6-6
J: TRBJ1-1
CDR3: CASSYSSRHTEAFF
DNA: TGTGCCAGCAGTTACTCGAGCCGTCATACTGAAGCTTTCTTT

length: 14
D: TRBD2
size: many
V: TRBV20-1
J: TRBJ2-1
CDR3: CSASVSGRAWEQFF
DNA: TGCAGTGCTAGTGTAAGCGGGAGGGCCTGGGAGCAGTTCTTC

length: 13
D: NA
size: many
V: TRBV27
J: TRBJ1-4
CDR3: CASSLQGSEKLFF
DNA: TGTGCCAGCAGCCTACAGGGATCTGAAAAACTGTTTTTT

length: 13
D: NA
size: many
V: TRBV7-8
J: TRBJ2-7
CDR3: CASSLGGVNEQYF
DNA: TGTGCCAGCAGCTTAGGCGGGGTGAACGAGCAGTACTTC

length: 13
D: TRBD1
size: few
V: TRBV19
J: TRBJ2-2
CDR3: CASSPDRPGELFF
DNA: TGTGCCAGTAGCCCGGACAGGCCCGGGGAGCTGTTTTTT

length: 14
D: TRBD1
size: NA
V: TRBV2
J: TRBJ2-1
CDR3: CASNRKTGKDEQFF
DNA: TGTGCCAGCAACCGGAAGACAGGGAAGGATGAGCAGTTCTTC

length: 13
D: NA
size: few
V: TRBV29-1
J: TRBJ2-2
CDR3: CSVVGTNTGELFF
DNA: TGCAGCGTTGTGGGGACGAACACCGGGGAGCTGTTTTTT

length: 14
D: NA
size: many
V: TRBV30
J: TRBJ1-1
CDR3: CAWSRRAGNTEAFF
DNA: TGTGCCTGGAGTCGAAGGGCGGGGAACACTGAAGCTTTCTTT

length: 15
D: TRBD2
size: NA
V: TRBV7-2
J: TRBJ2-5
CDR3: CASSLVASGPETQYF
DNA: TGTGCCAGCAGCTTAGTAGCTAGCGGCCCAGAGACCCAGTACTTC

length: 14
D: NA
size: few
V: TRBV9
J: TRBJ1-2
CDR3: CASSRGPVVWGYTF
DNA: TGTGCCAGCAGCCGGGGACCGGTGGTTTGGGGCTACACCTTC

length: 14
D: NA
size: NA
V: TRBV10-3
J: TRBJ2-3
CDR3: CAISPSDLRDTQYF
DNA: TGTGCCATCAGCCCGTCTGACCTCAGAGATACGCAGTATTTT

length: 13
D: TRBD1
size: NA
V: TRBV9
J: TRBJ1-2
CDR3: CASSVVTGKGYTF
DNA: TGTGCCAGCAGCGTAGTGACAGGGAAAGGCTACACCTTC

length: 15
D: NA
size: many
V: TRBV28
J: TRBJ2-3
CDR3: CASSTPGLGTDTQYF
DNA: TGTGCCAGCAGTACACCGGGCTTGGGTACAGATACGCAGTATTTT

length: 17
D: TRBD2
size: few
V: TRBV3-1
J: TRBJ2-7
CDR3: CASSQDLRLAGGYEQYF
DNA: TGTGCCAGCAGCCAAGATTTGAGGCTAGCGGGAGGCTACGAGCAGTACTTC

length: 15
D: TRBD1
size: many
V: TRBV7-7
J: TRBJ2-3
CDR3: CASSFGQGSTDTQYF
DNA: TGTGCTAGCAGCTTTGGACAGGGGAGCACAGATACGCAGTATTTT

length: 15
D: NA
size: many
V: TRBV7-2
J: TRBJ1-1
CDR3: CASSPRESGRAEAFF
DNA: TGTGCCAGCAGCCCTAGGGAGTCTGGGAGGGCTGAAGCTTTCTTT

length: 16
D: TRBD1
size: few
V: TRBV4-3
J: TRBJ2-3
CDR3: CASSQKGGQITDTQYF
DNA: TGCGCCAGCAGCCAAAAAGGGGGACAGATCACAGATACGCAGTATTTT

length: 15
D: NA
size: once
V: TRBV7-6
J: TRBJ2-5
CDR3: CASSPGEGLSETQYF
DNA: TGTGCCAGCAGTCCAGGGGAGGGCCTGTCCGAGACCCAGTACTTC

length: 15
D: TRBD2
size: many
V: TRBV6-2/TRBV6-3
J: TRBJ2-1
CDR3: CASSDGTSGRNEQFF
DNA: TGTGCCAGCAGTGACGGGACTAGCGGGAGAAATGAGCAGTTCTTC

length: 16
D: TRBD1
size: NA
V: TRBV15
J: TRBJ2-4
CDR3: CATSARTGIGKNIQYF
DNA: TGTGCCACCAGCGCAAGGACAGGTATAGGCAAAAACATTCAGTACTTC

length: 15
D: NA
size: few
V: TRBV5-1
J: TRBJ2-7
CDR3: CAGSLGLPSSYEQYF
DNA: TGCGCCGGCAGCTTGGGGCTACCGAGCTCCTACGAGCAGTACTTT

length: 15
D: TRBD2
size: many
V: TRBV20-1
J: TRBJ2-3
CDR3: CSAEGERENPDTQYF
DNA: TGCAGTGCCGAGGGTGAGCGGGAGAACCCAGATACGCAGTATTTT

length: 17
D: TRBD2
size: NA
V: TRBV19
J: TRBJ2-1
CDR3: CASSRLAGLGQIYEQFF
DNA: TGTGCCAGTAGTAGACTAGCGGGACTCGGCCAAATCTATGAGCAGTTCTTC